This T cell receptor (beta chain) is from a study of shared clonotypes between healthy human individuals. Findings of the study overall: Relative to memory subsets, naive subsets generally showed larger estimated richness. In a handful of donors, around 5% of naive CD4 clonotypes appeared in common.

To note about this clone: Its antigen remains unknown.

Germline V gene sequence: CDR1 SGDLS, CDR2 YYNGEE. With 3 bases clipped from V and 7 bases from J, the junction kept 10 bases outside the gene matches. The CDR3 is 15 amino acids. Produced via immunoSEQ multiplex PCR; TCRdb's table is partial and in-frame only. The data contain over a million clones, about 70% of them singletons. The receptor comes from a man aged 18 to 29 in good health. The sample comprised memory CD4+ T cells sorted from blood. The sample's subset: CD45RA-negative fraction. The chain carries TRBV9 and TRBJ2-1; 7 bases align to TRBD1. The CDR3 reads CASSAQATGYNEQFF. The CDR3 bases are TGTGCCAGCAGCGCCCAAGCGACAGGGTATAATGAGCAGTTCTTC. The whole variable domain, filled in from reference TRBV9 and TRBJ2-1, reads DSGVTQTPKHLITATGQRVTLRCSPRSGDLSVYWYQQSLDQGLQFLIQYYNGEERAKGNILERFSAQQFPDLHSELNLSSLELGDSALYFCASSAQATGYNEQFFGPGTRLTVL.